This record covers a single T cell receptor beta chain. Ten or more counts support this clonotype. No antigen is known for it. No per-base quality is available; no much larger clone lies one base away. Libraries of naive CD8 T cells were built from around 18,000 to 910,000 sorted cells, with 10%, 30% or 50% of the purified RNA used. On a BD FACSAria II, naive CD8 T cells were FACS-sorted as CD8+CD4-CCR7+CD45RA+ and collected into RLT Plus buffer. To test detection sensitivity, Jurkat RNA equal to ten TCR copies was added to samples of about 20,000-1,000,000 naive CD8 T cells. CD8 T cells were enriched with RosetteSep CD8+ T Cell Enrichment Cocktail and Ficoll-Paque, followed by ACK red cell lysis. The method was PCR. The reads were generated on an Illumina HiSeq 4000. Bulk TCR libraries were generated as previously described, with the TCR primers listed in Table S5 used. Purification of total RNA was performed with the Qiagen AllPrep DNA/RNA kit. Before analysis, reads from multiple sequencing runs of the same library were pooled. Processing in the source paper ran as follows. Reads were retained only if the reads had an exact TCR constant sequence, and the retained reads were trimmed to 150 nt and grouped according to their 12-nt molecular barcodes. Reads in each barcode group were sub-clustered using a 15% Levenshtein threshold, and a quality-weighted consensus sequence was built for each RNA molecule. Non-functional sequences were filtered out, along with any lower-count sequence sitting one edit away from another sequence. Based on a fit of two negative binomial distributions, barcode sub-clusters having less than 20% of the maximum read count were discarded. The public reads were reanalyzed by TCRdb: fastp trimming at Q25, MiXCR alignment, in-frame beta chains only. Every entry covers one CDR3 protein and lists the most common genes and DNA from its rows. These V and J calls are TCRdb output, not the study's own analysis. This sample has about 510,000 distinct CDR3 sequences in its table, and 20% to 25% of those were observed once. The top ten clonotypes cover approximately 0.8% of the sample.

This sample was taken from a study of molecular identifiers for immune sequencing clone quantification (dated by TCRdb to 2016 to 2019). As for the study more broadly: For a replicate experiment, RNA from approximately 20,000 or 100,000 naive CD8 T cells was divided into five aliquots, of which four were sequenced. The study was a methods study using CD8 T cells to benchmark molecular-identifier clustering-based TCR repertoire sequencing (MIDCIRS) and TCR RNA copy counting. General findings and caveats noted by the study authors: Modeling estimated about 3.3 recovered TCR RNA copies per cell, compared with around 9.7 by digital PCR, which implies roughly 30% capture efficiency. Spiked-in Jurkat TCR RNA (10 copies' worth), which is not part of the donor repertoire, was contained in the naive libraries. Clones above 20 RNA copies held over 97% of molecules in CMV-specific effector cells but under 1% in naive cells. Identical TCR molecules sharing a barcode could cause highly expanded clone sizes to be underestimated. Spiked-in Jurkat TCR RNA equal to a single cell's worth was reported to be detectable even within 1,100,000 naive CD8 T cells. Without barcode sub-clustering, chimeric consensus sequences inflated TCR diversity; chimeras reached as high as 47%.

Taken from cysteine to phenylalanine, the CDR3 has 15 residues. Here the CDR3 DNA is all that survives: 45 bases in frame from base 1. V and J are trimmed by 2 bases and 7 bases, and the gene matches miss 9 bases of the junction. CDR1 and CDR2 are read off the germline V gene (reference sequence) as DFQATT and SNEGSKA. The sample consisted of naive CD8+ T cells from blood, with Jurkat cell RNA spiked in. The intended sense of this specimen's cell subset or site label: FACS-sorted CD8+CD4-CCR7+CD45RA+ naive T cells. The receptor comes from a human donor in good health. Some libraries in this study had Jurkat cell RNA spiked in. This chain is built from TRBV20-1 and TRBJ1-5, and TRBD1 matches 9 of the central bases. The CDR3 in this case is CSARLGDRERQPQHF. The nucleotide sequence is given as TGCAGTGCTAGACTGGGGGACAGGGAGAGACAGCCCCAGCATTTT.